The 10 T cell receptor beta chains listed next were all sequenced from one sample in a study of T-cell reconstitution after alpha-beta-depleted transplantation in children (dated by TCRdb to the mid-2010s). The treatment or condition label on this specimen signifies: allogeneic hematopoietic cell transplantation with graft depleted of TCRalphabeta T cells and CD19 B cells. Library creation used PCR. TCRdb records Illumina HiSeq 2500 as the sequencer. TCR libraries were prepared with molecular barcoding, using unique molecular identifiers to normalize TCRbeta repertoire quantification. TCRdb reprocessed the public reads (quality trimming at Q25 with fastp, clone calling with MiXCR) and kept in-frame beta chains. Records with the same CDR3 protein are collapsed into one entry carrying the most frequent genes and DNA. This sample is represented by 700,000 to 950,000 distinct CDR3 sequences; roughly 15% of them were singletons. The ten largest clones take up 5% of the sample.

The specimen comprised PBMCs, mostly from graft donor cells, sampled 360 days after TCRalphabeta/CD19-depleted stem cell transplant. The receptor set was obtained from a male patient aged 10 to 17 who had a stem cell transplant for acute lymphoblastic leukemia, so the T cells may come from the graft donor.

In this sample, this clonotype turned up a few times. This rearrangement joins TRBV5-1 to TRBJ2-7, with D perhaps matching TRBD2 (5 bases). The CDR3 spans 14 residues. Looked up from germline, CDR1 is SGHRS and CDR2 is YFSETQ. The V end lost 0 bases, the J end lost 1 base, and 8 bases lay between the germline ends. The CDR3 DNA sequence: TGCGCCAGCAGCTTGGGGGAGTTGTCCTACGAGCAGTACTTC. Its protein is CASSLGELSYEQYF.

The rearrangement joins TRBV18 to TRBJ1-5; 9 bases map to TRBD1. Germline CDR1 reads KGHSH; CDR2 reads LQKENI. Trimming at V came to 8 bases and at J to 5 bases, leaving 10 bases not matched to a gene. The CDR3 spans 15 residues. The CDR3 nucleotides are TGTGCCAGCCCAGGGGGACAGGGAAATTATCAGCCCCAGCATTTT. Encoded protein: CASPGGQGNYQPQHF.

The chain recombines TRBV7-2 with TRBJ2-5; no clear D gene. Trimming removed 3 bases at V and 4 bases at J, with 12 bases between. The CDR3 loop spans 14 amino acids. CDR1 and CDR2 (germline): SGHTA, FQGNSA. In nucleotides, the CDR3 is TGTGCCAGCAGCTTCAGTAATACGGGAGAGACCCAGTACTTC. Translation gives CASSFSNTGETQYF.

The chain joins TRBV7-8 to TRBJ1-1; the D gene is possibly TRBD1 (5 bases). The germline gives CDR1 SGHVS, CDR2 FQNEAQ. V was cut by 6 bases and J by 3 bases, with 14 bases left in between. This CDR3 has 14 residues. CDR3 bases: TGTGCCAGCAGTAGGGGCAGGGCGTACACTGAAGCTTTCTTT. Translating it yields CASSRGRAYTEAFF.

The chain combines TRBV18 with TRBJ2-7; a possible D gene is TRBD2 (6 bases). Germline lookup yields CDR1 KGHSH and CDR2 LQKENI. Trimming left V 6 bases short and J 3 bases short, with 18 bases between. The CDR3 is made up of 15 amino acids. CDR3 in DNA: TGTGCCAGCTCGCGCCCCTCCCCGGGAGTCTACGAGCAGTACTTC. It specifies CASSRPSPGVYEQYF. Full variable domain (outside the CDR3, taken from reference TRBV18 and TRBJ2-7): NAGVMQNPRHLVRRRGQEARLRCSPMKGHSHVYWYRQLPEEGLKFMVYLQKENIIDESGMPKERFSAEFPKEGPSILRIQQVVRGDSAAYFCASSRPSPGVYEQYFGPGTRLTVT.

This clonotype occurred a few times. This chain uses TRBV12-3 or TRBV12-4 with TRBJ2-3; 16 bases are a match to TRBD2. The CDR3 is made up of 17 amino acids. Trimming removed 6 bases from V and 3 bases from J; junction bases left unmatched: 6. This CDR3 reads CASRGLAGGPSTDTQYF. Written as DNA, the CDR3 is TGTGCCAGCAGGGGACTAGCGGGAGGGCCTTCGACAGATACGCAGTATTTT.

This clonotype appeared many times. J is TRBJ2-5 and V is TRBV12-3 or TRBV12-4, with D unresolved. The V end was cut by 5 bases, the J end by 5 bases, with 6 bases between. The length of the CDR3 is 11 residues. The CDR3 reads CASSNYETQYF. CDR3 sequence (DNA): TGTGCCAGCAGTAATTACGAGACCCAGTACTTC.

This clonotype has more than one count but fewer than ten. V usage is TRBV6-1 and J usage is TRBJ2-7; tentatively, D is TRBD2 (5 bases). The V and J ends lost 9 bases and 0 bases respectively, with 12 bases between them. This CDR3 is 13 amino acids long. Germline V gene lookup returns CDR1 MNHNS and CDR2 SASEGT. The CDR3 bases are TGTGCCAGTAGACCTAGCAGCTCCTACGAGCAGTACTTC. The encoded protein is CASRPSSSYEQYF.

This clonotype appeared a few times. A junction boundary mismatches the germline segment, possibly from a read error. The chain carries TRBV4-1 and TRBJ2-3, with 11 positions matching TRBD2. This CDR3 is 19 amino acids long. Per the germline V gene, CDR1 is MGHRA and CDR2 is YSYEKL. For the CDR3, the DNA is TGCGCAAGCAGCCAAGGAACTAGCGGGAGAGGGGTTCTGGGAGATACGCAGTATTTT. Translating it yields CASSQGTSGRGVLGDTQYF.

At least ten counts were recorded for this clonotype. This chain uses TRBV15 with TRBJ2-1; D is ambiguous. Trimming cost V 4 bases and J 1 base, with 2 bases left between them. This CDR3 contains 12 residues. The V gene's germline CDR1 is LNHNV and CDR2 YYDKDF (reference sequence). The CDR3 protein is CATSKSYNEQFF. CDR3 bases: TGTGCCACCAGCAAATCCTACAATGAGCAGTTCTTC.